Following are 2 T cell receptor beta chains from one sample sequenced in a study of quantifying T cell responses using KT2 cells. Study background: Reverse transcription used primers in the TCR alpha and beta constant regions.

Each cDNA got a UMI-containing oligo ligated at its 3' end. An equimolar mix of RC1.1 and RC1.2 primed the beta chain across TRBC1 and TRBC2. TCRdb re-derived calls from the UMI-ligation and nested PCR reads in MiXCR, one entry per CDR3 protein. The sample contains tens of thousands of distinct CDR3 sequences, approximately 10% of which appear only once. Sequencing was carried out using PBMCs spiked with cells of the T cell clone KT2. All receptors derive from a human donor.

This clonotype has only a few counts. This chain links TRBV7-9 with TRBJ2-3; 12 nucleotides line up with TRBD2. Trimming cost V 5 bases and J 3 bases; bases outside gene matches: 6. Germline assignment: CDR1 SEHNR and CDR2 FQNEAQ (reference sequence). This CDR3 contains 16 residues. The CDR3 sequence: CASSQTTSGRTDTQYF. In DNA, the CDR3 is TGTGCCAGCAGCCAAACGACTAGCGGGAGAACAGATACGCAGTATTTT. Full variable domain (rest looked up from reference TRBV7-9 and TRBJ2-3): DTGVSQNPRHKITKRGQNVTFRCDPISEHNRLYWYRQTLGQGPEFLTYFQNEAQLEKSRLLSDRFSAERPKGSFSTLEIQRTEQGDSAMYLCASSQTTSGRTDTQYFGPGTRLTVL.

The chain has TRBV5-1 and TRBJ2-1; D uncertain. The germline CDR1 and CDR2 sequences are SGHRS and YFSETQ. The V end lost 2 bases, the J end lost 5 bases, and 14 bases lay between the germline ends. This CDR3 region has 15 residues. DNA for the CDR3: TGCGCCAGCAGCTTCGATGGGGTGCTGGACAATGAGCAGTTCTTC. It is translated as CASSFDGVLDNEQFF.